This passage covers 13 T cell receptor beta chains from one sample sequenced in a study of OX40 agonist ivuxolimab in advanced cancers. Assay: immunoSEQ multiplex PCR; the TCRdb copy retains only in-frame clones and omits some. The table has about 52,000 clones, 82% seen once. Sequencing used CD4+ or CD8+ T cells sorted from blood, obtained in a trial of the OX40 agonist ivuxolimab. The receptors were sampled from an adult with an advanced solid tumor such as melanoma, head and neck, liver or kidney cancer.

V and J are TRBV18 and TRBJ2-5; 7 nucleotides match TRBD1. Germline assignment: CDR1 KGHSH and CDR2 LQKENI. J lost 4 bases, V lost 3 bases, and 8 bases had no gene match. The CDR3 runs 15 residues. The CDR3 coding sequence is TGTGCCAGCTCACCCGAATCACAGGGGCGAGAGACCCAGTACTTC. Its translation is CASSPESQGRETQYF.

The CDR3 protein is CASRQGLETQYF. The CDR3 region has the DNA TGTGCCAGCAGACAGGGGCTGGAGACCCAGTACTTC. The chain is built from TRBV27 and TRBJ2-5; 7 bases are a match to TRBD1. The V gene's germline CDR1 is MNHEY and CDR2 SMNVEV (reference sequence). V shed 6 bases, J shed 5 bases, and the junction held 3 bases outside the gene matches. The CDR3 runs to 12 residues.

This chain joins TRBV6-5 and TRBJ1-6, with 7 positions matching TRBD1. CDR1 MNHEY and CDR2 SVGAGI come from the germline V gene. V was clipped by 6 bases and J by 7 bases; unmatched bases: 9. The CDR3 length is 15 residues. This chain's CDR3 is CASSLRPRGNSPLHF. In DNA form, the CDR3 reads TGTGCCAGCAGCCTCCGACCCAGGGGGAATTCACCCCTCCACTTT.

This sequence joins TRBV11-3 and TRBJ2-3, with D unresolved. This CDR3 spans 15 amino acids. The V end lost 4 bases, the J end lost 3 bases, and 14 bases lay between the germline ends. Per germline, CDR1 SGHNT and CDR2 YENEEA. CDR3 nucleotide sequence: TGTGCCAGCAGCTCCCGTAAAACCGGGACAGATACGCAGTATTTT. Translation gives CASSSRKTGTDTQYF.

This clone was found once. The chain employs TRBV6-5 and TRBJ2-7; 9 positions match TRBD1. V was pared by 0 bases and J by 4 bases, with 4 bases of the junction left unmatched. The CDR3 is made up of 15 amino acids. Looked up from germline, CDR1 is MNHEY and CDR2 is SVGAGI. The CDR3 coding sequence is TGTGCCAGCAGTTACTCGGGACAGGGTATGTACGAGCAGTACTTC. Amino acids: CASSYSGQGMYEQYF.

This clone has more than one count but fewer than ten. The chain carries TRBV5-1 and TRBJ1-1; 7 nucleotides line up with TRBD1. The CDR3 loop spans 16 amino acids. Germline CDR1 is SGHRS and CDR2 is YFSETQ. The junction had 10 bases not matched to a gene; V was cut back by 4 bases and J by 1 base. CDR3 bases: TGCGCCAGCAGCGGACCGACAGGGACCGCGAACACTGAAGCTTTCTTT. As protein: CASSGPTGTANTEAFF. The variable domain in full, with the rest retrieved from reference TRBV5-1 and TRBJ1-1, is KAGVTQTPRYLIKTRGQQVTLSCSPISGHRSVSWYQQTPGQGLQFLFEYFSETQRNKGNFPGRFSGRQFSNSRSEMNVSTLELGDSALYLCASSGPTGTANTEAFFGQGTRLTVV.

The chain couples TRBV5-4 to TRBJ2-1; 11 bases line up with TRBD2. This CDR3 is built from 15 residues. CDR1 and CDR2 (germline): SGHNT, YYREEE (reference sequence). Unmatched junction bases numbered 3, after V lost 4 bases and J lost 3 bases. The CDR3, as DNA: TGTGCCAGCAGCCGCGGGACTAGCGGCTACAATGAGCAGTTCTTC. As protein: CASSRGTSGYNEQFF.

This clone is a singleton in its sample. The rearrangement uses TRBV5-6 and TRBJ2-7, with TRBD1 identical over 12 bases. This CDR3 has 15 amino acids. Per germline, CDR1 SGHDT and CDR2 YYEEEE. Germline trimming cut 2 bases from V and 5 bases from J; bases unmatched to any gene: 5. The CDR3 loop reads CASSFLGQGANEQYF. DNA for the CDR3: TGTGCCAGCAGCTTCCTGGGACAGGGGGCGAACGAGCAGTACTTC.

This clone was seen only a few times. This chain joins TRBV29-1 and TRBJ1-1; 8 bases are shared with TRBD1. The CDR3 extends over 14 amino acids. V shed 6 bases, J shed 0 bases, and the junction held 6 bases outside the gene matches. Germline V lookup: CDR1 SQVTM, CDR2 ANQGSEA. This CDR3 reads CSVERDRMNTEAFF. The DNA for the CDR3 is TGCAGCGTCGAGCGGGACAGGATGAACACTGAAGCTTTCTTT.

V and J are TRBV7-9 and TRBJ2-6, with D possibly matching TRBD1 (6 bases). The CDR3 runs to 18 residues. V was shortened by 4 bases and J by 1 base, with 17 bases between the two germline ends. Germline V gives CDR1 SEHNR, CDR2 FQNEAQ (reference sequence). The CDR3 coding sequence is TGTGCCAGCAGCTACCTGACAGGCCTCATTTCTGGGGCCAACGTCCTGACTTTC. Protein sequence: CASSYLTGLISGANVLTF. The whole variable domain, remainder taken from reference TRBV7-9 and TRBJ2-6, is DTGVSQNPRHKITKRGQNVTFRCDPISEHNRLYWYRQTLGQGPEFLTYFQNEAQLEKSRLLSDRFSAERPKGSFSTLEIQRTEQGDSAMYLCASSYLTGLISGANVLTFGAGSRLTVL.

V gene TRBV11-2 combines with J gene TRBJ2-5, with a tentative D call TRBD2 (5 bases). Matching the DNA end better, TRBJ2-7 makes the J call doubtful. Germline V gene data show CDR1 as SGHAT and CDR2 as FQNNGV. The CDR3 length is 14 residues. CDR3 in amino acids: CASSLDRGLYEQYF. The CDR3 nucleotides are TGTGCCAGCAGCTTAGATAGAGGGCTGTACGAGCAGTACTTC.

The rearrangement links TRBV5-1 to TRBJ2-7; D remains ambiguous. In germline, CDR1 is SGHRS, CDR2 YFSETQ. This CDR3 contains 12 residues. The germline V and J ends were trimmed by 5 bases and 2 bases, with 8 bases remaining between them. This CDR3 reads CASRFDAYEQYF. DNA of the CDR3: TGCGCCAGCAGATTTGACGCCTACGAGCAGTACTTC. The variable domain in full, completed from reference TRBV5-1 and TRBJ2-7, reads KAGVTQTPRYLIKTRGQQVTLSCSPISGHRSVSWYQQTPGQGLQFLFEYFSETQRNKGNFPGRFSGRQFSNSRSEMNVSTLELGDSALYLCASRFDAYEQYFGPGTRLTVT.

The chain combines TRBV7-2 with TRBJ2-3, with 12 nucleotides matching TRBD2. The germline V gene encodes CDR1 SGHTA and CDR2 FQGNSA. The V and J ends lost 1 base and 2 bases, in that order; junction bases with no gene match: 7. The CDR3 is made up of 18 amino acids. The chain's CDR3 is CASSLEASGGAATDTQYF. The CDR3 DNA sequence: TGTGCCAGCAGCTTAGAAGCTAGCGGGGGGGCAGCCACAGATACGCAGTATTTT. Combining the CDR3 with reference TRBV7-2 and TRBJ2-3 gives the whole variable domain GAGVSQSPSNKVTEKGKDVELRCDPISGHTALYWYRQSLGQGLEFLIYFQGNSAPDKSGLPSDRFSAERTGGSVSTLTIQRTQQEDSAVYLCASSLEASGGAATDTQYFGPGTRLTVL.